The 9 T cell receptor beta chains reported below all come from one sample, sequenced in a study of blood T cells in healthy people across ages (dated by TCRdb to the mid-2010s). Receptors were amplified or captured by 5' RACE. These reads were obtained on an Illumina HiSeq 2500. A second 7 to 11 cycle PCR used a sample-barcoded 5' primer and a J-beta primer mix. Starting from the raw public reads, TCRdb applied fastp trimming at Q25, assembled clones with MiXCR and retained in-frame beta chains. Rows are unified per CDR3 protein, each entry keeping the most common DNA and genes. This sample holds fewer than 900,000 distinct CDR3 sequences; about 34% were observed only once. Approximately 12% of the sample lies in the top ten. Sequencing was carried out using blood. The receptors shown here come from a man aged 18 to 30 in good health.

The chain links TRBV5-1 to TRBJ1-1, with D perhaps TRBD1 (5 bases). V was trimmed by 4 bases and J by 0 bases, leaving 19 bases between them. This CDR3 comprises 17 residues. Germline-derived CDR1 and CDR2 are SGHRS and YFSETQ. The CDR3 loop reads CASSRKGDEAMNTEAFF. For the CDR3, the DNA is TGCGCCAGCAGCCGGAAAGGGGACGAGGCTATGAACACTGAAGCTTTCTTT.

On this clonotype itself: One end of the junction fails to match germline, which may point to a read error. The V and J genes are TRBV12-5 and TRBJ2-5, with a tentative D call TRBD1 (6 bases). Germline loops: CDR1 LGHNT, CDR2 FRNRAP. This CDR3 has 12 residues. CDR3 region: CAGGMDSLIQYF. In DNA form, the CDR3 reads TGTGCTGGTGGGATGGACAGCCTCATCCAGTACTTC. Filled out from reference TRBV12-5 and TRBJ2-5, the complete variable domain reads DARVTQTPRHKVTEMGQEVTMRCQPILGHNTVFWYRQTMMQGLELLAYFRNRAPLDDSGMPKDRFSAEMPDATLATLKIQPSEPRDSAVYFCAGGMDSLIQYFGPGTRLLVL.

This clonotype was counted between two and nine times. This chain connects TRBV7-2 to TRBJ2-7; a possible D gene is TRBD2 (6 bases). This CDR3 has 15 residues. The ends were cut back, 1 base at V and 0 bases at J, with 10 bases in the middle. Germline lookup yields CDR1 SGHTA and CDR2 FQGNSA. The CDR3 nucleotides are TGTGCCAGCAGCTTAGACGGGGGTTACTCCTACGAGCAGTACTTC. Encoded protein: CASSLDGGYSYEQYF. Supplemented by reference TRBV7-2 and TRBJ2-7, the full variable domain reads GAGVSQSPSNKVTEKGKDVELRCDPISGHTALYWYRQSLGQGLEFLIYFQGNSAPDKSGLPSDRFSAERTGGSVSTLTIQRTQQEDSAVYLCASSLDGGYSYEQYFGPGTRLTVT.

This clonotype occurred many times. The gene calls are TRBV6-6 and TRBJ2-5; TRBD2 might be the D (5 bases). This CDR3 has 13 amino acids. Germline CDR1 MNHNY, CDR2 SVGAGI (reference sequence). Trimming pared 6 bases from V and 4 bases from J, leaving 12 bases between. CDR3 in DNA: TGTGCCAGCAGCCCCACTAGAGGAGAGACCCAGTACTTC. This codes for CASSPTRGETQYF.

Only a few counts were recorded for this clonotype. CDR3 sequence reads: CASSLQGINEKLFF. In DNA form, the CDR3 reads TGTGCCAGCAGTCTTCAGGGGATTAATGAAAAACTGTTTTTT. The chain uses TRBV12-3 or TRBV12-4 and TRBJ1-4, with D possibly being TRBD1 (6 bases). V lost 5 bases and J lost 4, with 11 bases in between. This CDR3 contains 14 residues.

This clonotype was found a few times. This chain joins TRBV4-1 and TRBJ2-3; the D gene is possibly TRBD1 (6 bases). Germline V gives CDR1 MGHRA, CDR2 YSYEKL. The CDR3 has 15 amino acids. Trimming removed 2 bases at V and 0 bases at J, with 9 bases between. The CDR3 spells CASSQTGKSTDTQYF. CDR3 DNA: TGCGCCAGCAGCCAAACAGGGAAAAGCACAGATACGCAGTATTTT.

The chain combines TRBV6-6 with TRBJ1-1, with D unresolved. The V gene lost 7 bases and the J gene lost 7 bases, with 19 bases spanning the gap. The CDR3 sequence is 14 residues long. Germline CDR1 and CDR2: MNHNY and SVGAGI (reference sequence). The CDR3 spells CASNEPPSWGEAFF. The CDR3 bases are TGTGCCAGCAACGAACCCCCGTCATGGGGTGAAGCTTTCTTT.

The chain links TRBV4-2 to TRBJ2-2, with TRBD2 as a possible D gene (6 bases). The CDR3 covers 15 residues. Trimming removed 4 bases at V and 5 bases at J, with 14 bases between. The germline CDR1 and CDR2 sequences are LGHNA and YNFKEQ. The DNA of the CDR3 is TGTGCCAGCAGCCGAGCTGGGGCGGGGACCGGGGAGCTGTTTTTT. Translated: CASSRAGAGTGELFF.

The rearrangement links TRBV3-1 to TRBJ1-1, with unresolved D. Germline CDR1 and CDR2: LGHDT and YNNKEL (reference sequence). The CDR3 sequence is 15 residues long. V dropped 3 bases and J dropped 0 bases, with 11 bases sitting between them. CDR3 sequence reads: CASSQASVLNTEAFF. In DNA, the CDR3 is TGTGCCAGCAGCCAGGCCAGCGTATTGAACACTGAAGCTTTCTTT.